The 20 T cell receptor beta chains presented below share a single source sample, sequenced in a study of T cell repertoires and Cas9 in healthy adults. This table comes from immunoSEQ multiplex PCR, and its TCRdb copy is limited to in-frame clones, with some not included. The table has about 24,000 clones, about 88% seen once. The material sequenced was CD4+ effector T cells (CD127+, CD25-, CD137-, CD154-) from PBMCs; culture status not recorded. These receptors all come from a human donor in good health.

The rearrangement links TRBV18 to TRBJ2-5; D assignment may be TRBD1 or TRBD2 (5 bases each). There are 17 residues in the CDR3. Per germline, CDR1 KGHSH and CDR2 LQKENI. Trimming cost V 3 bases and J 4 bases, with 21 bases left between them. The CDR3 here is CASSPTTPTGAGETQYF. The CDR3 DNA follows: TGTGCCAGCTCACCGACCACCCCGACCGGGGCCGGAGAGACCCAGTACTTC.

The CDR3 sequence: CASSFPTLGAAGDIQYF. CDR3 in DNA: TGTGCCAGCAGCTTCCCCACCCTAGGGGCCGCGGGGGACATTCAGTACTTC. The chain uses TRBV12-1 and TRBJ2-4; TRBD2, the table's D call, lacks a check against the DNA. TRBV12-1 is assigned pseudogene status. The CDR3 covers 17 residues.

The rearrangement uses TRBV11-2 and TRBJ2-1; TRBD2 agrees at 12 bases. The germline V gene encodes CDR1 SGHAT and CDR2 FQNNGV. V shed 5 bases and J 2 bases; nucleotides not matched to a gene: 10. The CDR3 extends over 18 amino acids. CDR3 in DNA: TGTGCCAGCAGCCCACTAGCGGGGGGAGCTCGCGCCTACAATGAGCAGTTCTTC. This encodes CASSPLAGGARAYNEQFF.

The rearrangement joins TRBV20-1 to TRBJ2-1; D remains ambiguous. Trimming pared 1 base from V and 8 bases from J, leaving 6 bases between. The CDR3 consists of 11 residues. Germline CDR1 and CDR2: DFQATT and SNEGSKA (reference sequence). In DNA, the CDR3 is TGCAGTGCTAGAGCCGTGGATGAGCAGTTCTTC. Its protein product is CSARAVDEQFF.

Worth noting for this clone: This specimen includes other DNA sequences encoding the same CDR3. The DNA for the CDR3 is TGCGCCAGCAGCTTGGGGGGCGGGGGGGCCCACCAAGAGACCCAGTACTTC. Residues: CASSLGGGGAHQETQYF. The chain employs TRBV5-1 and TRBJ2-5; 9 bases line up with TRBD2. The V gene's germline CDR1 is SGHRS and CDR2 YFSETQ. V trimming: 0 bases; J trimming: 0 bases; junction bases outside the gene matches: 6. The length of the CDR3 is 17 residues.

This chain uses TRBV4-1 with TRBJ1-6, with D unclear. Per the germline V gene, CDR1 is MGHRA and CDR2 is YSYEKL. This CDR3 region has 16 residues. V lost 4 bases and J lost 0, with 10 bases in between. The CDR3: CASSRGSSSYNSPLHF. Written as DNA, the CDR3 is TGCGCCAGCAGCCGGGGATCTAGCTCCTATAATTCACCCCTCCACTTT.

The chain couples TRBV10-1 to TRBJ2-5; D remains unclear. The J call may be faulty, since TRBJ2-7 better matches the DNA end. This CDR3 spans 11 amino acids. Germline CDR1 is WNHNN and CDR2 is SYGVQD (reference sequence). CDR3 bases: TGCGCCAGCGCGAATCTATACGAGCAGTACTTC. This codes for CASANLYEQYF.

The chain links TRBV11-3 to TRBJ1-1, with 7 bases aligning to TRBD1. V shed 1 base and J 14 bases; nucleotides not matched to a gene: 7. The germline gives CDR1 SGHNT, CDR2 YENEEA. CDR3 length equals 12 residues. For the CDR3, the DNA is TGTGCCAGCAGCTTAGGGGGACAGAACGGGTTCTTT. Amino acid sequence: CASSLGGQNGFF. Drawing the rest from reference TRBV11-3 and TRBJ1-1, the complete variable domain is EAGVVQSPRYKIIEKKQPVAFWCNPISGHNTLYWYLQNLGQGPELLIRYENEEAVDDSQLPKDRFSAERLKGVDSTLKIQPAELGDSAVYLCASSLGGQNGFFGQGTRLTVV.

The chain employs TRBV11-2 and TRBJ2-1; 10 nucleotides align to TRBD1. CDR3 length: 17 amino acids. Germline-derived CDR1 and CDR2 are SGHAT and FQNNGV. V lost 5 bases, J lost 0 bases, and 7 bases stayed unmatched. The CDR3 coding sequence is TGTGCCAGCAGCGCGGGGACAGGGGTTAGCTCCTACAATGAGCAGTTCTTC. Translation gives CASSAGTGVSSYNEQFF.

The chain is built from TRBV7-9 and TRBJ1-6; weak D call: TRBD1 (6 bases). Germline V gene lookup returns CDR1 SEHNR and CDR2 FQNEAQ (reference sequence). The CDR3 runs 14 residues. V shed 5 bases and J shed 7 bases, with 12 bases lying between them. This chain's CDR3 is CASSLRDTNSPLHF. CDR3 bases: TGTGCCAGCAGCCTCCGGGACACGAATTCACCCCTCCACTTT.

J is TRBJ2-6 and V is TRBV9; D gene uncertain. Germline V CDR1 and CDR2: SGDLS, YYNGEE. Between the trimmed V and J ends, which lost 2 bases and 2 bases, there was a span of 14 bases. The CDR3 is 17 amino acids. CDR3: CASSVQSGVTGANVLTF. The CDR3 DNA reads TGTGCCAGCAGCGTTCAATCTGGGGTGACTGGGGCCAACGTCCTGACTTTC.

The chain has TRBV15 and TRBJ2-5; a weak D match, TRBD2 (5 bases). This CDR3 contains 13 residues. Germline values: CDR1 LNHNV, CDR2 YYDKDF (reference sequence). V was shortened by 3 bases and J by 1 base, with 6 bases between the two germline ends. CDR3 in amino acids: CATSSRGQETQYF. CDR3 nucleotides: TGTGCCACCAGCAGCCGGGGCCAAGAGACCCAGTACTTC.

This clone was detected once. This chain connects TRBV6-5 to TRBJ1-4; D is unclear. The CDR3 runs 15 residues. Germline values: CDR1 MNHEY, CDR2 SVGAGI. V lost 6 bases and J 0 bases, leaving 11 bases between the germline ends. CDR3 in amino acids: CASSSQKSTNEKLFF. CDR3 nucleotides: TGTGCCAGCAGCTCCCAGAAGTCAACTAATGAAAAACTGTTTTTT.

The chain carries TRBV6-5 and TRBJ2-5, with D possibly matching TRBD2 (6 bases). The germline V and J ends were trimmed by 7 bases and 5 bases, with 20 bases remaining between them. Germline lookup yields CDR1 MNHEY and CDR2 SVGAGI. The length of the CDR3 is 15 residues. This chain's CDR3 is CASKDGGTVHETQYF. CDR3 DNA: TGTGCCAGCAAGGATGGAGGGACGGTCCACGAGACCCAGTACTTC.

The rearrangement uses TRBV25-1 and TRBJ1-6, with 10 bases aligning to TRBD1. CDR1 MGHDK and CDR2 SYGVNS come from the germline V gene. Trimming cost V 3 bases and J 8 bases; bases outside gene matches: 4. This CDR3 is built from 15 residues. CDR3 in amino acids: CASSDPGTGDSPLHF. Here the CDR3 DNA reads TGTGCCAGCAGTGACCCCGGGACAGGGGATTCACCCCTCCACTTT.

The chain employs TRBV10-3 and TRBJ2-6, with 7 nucleotides matching TRBD1. V lost 6 bases to trimming and J lost 0 bases; unmatched junction nucleotides: 8. Germline CDR1 reads ENHRY; CDR2 reads SYGVKD. The CDR3 consists of 17 residues. The DNA for the CDR3 is TGTGCCATCAGCAAACAGGGGACGTCCTCTGGGGCCAACGTCCTGACTTTC. Translation: CAISKQGTSSGANVLTF.

The DNA for the CDR3 is TGCGCCAGCAGCCAAGTTCTGCTCTCTGGAAACACCATATATTTT. This translates into CASSQVLLSGNTIYF. The rearrangement joins TRBV4-1 to TRBJ1-3; no definite D call. V dropped 1 base and J dropped 0 bases, with 7 bases sitting between them. Germline CDR1 and CDR2: MGHRA and YSYEKL. CDR3 size: 15 residues.

The chain couples TRBV10-2 to TRBJ1-5, with 8 bases lining up with TRBD1. After removal of 2 bases from V and 2 bases from J, the junction contained 5 bases not matched to a gene. There are 16 residues in the CDR3. Looked up from germline, CDR1 is WSHSY and CDR2 is SAAADI. CDR3 in DNA: TGCGCCAGCAGTGAGCCTCAGGGGGCGGGCAATCAGCCCCAGCATTTT. Translated, it gives CASSEPQGAGNQPQHF.

The rearrangement uses TRBV7-6 and TRBJ2-1; 14 nucleotides agree with TRBD2. The V gene end was trimmed by 1 base and the J gene end by 2 bases; junction bases not matched to a gene: 4. The germline V gene has CDR1 SGHVS and CDR2 FNYEAQ. CDR3 length equals 18 residues. The CDR3 bases are TGTGCCAGCAGCTTAGGACTAGCGGGGGGGCCGACCTACAATGAGCAGTTCTTC. It is translated as CASSLGLAGGPTYNEQFF.

The chain links TRBV18 to TRBJ2-1; the D is unclear. The CDR3 loop spans 12 amino acids. Trimming cost V 0 bases and J 6 bases, with 3 bases left between them. Germline assignment: CDR1 KGHSH and CDR2 LQKENI. The CDR3 DNA reads as TGTGCCAGCTCACCACCGTCCAATGAGCAGTTCTTC. This codes for CASSPPSNEQFF.